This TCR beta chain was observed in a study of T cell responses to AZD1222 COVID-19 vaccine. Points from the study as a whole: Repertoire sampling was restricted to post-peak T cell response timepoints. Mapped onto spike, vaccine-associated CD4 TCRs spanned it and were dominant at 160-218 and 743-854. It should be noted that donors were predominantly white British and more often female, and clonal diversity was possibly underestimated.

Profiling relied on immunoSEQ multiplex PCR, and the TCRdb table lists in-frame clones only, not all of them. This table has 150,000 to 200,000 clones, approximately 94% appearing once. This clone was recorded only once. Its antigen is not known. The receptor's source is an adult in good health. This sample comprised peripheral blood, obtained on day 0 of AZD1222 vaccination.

The CDR3 reads CASGVAGGILNEQFF. CDR3 nucleotide sequence: TGTGCTAGTGGTGTGGCAGGGGGCATCCTTAATGAGCAGTTCTTC. The chain combines TRBV12-5 with TRBJ2-1; 8 bases are a match to TRBD1. J gave up 7 bases and V 5 bases, and 10 bases lay outside the gene matches. This CDR3 comprises 15 residues. CDR1 is LGHNT, CDR2 FRNRAP, per germline.